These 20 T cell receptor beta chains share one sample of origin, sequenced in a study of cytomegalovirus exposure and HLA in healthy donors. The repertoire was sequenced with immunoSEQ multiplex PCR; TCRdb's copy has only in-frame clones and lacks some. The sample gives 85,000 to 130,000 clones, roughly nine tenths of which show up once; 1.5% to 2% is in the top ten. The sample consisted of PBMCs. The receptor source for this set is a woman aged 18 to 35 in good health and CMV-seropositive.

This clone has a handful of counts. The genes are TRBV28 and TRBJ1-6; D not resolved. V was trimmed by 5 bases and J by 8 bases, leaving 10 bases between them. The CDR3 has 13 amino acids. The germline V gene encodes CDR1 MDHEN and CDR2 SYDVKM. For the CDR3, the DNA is TGTGCCAGCAGTGGGCTCGGGGATTCACCCCTCCACTTT. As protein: CASSGLGDSPLHF.

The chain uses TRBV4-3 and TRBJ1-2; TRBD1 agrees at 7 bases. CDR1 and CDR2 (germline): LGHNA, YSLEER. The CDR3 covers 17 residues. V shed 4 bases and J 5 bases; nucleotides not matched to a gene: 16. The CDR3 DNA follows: TGCGCCAGCAGCCCGCATCGTACAGGGGCCCGAATTTATGGCTACACCTTC. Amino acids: CASSPHRTGARIYGYTF.

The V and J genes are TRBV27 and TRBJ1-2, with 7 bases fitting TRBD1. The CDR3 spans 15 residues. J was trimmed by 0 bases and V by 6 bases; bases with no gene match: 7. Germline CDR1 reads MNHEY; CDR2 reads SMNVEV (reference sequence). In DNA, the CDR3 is TGTGCCAGCAGCCTAATGGGACAGACTAACTATGGCTACACCTTC. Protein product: CASSLMGQTNYGYTF.

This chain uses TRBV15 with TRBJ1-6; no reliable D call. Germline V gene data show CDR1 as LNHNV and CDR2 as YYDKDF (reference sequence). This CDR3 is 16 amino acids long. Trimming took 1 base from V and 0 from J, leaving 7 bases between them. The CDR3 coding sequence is TGTGCCACCAGCAGAGTCCCCAGCTCCTATAATTCACCCCTCCACTTT. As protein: CATSRVPSSYNSPLHF.

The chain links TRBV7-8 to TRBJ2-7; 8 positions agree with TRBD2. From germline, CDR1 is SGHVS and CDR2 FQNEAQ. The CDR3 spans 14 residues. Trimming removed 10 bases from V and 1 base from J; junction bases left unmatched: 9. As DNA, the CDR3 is TGTGCCACCGCGCGGGGGGCGGAATCCTACGAGCAGTACGTC. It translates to CATARGAESYEQYV.

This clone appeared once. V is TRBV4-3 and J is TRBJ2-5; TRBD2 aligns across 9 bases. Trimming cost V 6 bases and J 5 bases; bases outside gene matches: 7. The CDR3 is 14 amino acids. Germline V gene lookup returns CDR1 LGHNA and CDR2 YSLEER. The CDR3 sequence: CASSRAGGKETQYF. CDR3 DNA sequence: TGCGCCAGCAGTCGAGCGGGGGGAAAGGAGACCCAGTACTTC.

The CDR3 bases are TGTGCCAGCTCGGGGGCCAACGTCCTGACTTTC. This codes for CASSGANVLTF. The chain joins TRBV19 to TRBJ2-6; D is unresolved. This CDR3 spans 11 amino acids. V shed 9 bases and J shed 4 bases, with 4 bases lying between them. Germline V gene sequence: CDR1 LNHDA, CDR2 SQIVND (reference sequence). Based on the CDR3 plus reference TRBV19 and TRBJ2-6, the full variable domain is DGGITQSPKYLFRKEGQNVTLSCEQNLNHDAMYWYRQDPGQGLRLIYYSQIVNDFQKGDIAEGYSVSREKKESFPLTVTSAQKNPTAFYLCASSGANVLTFGAGSRLTVL.

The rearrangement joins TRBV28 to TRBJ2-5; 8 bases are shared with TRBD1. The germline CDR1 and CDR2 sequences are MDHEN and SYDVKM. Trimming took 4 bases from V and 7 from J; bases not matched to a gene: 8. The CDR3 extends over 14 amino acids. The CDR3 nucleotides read TGTGCCAGCAGTTCCGGACAGGGCTGGGTGACCCAGTACTTC. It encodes CASSSGQGWVTQYF.

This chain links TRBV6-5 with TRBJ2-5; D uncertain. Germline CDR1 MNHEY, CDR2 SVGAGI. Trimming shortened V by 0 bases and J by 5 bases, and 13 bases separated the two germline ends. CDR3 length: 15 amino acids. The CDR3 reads CASSYSGPRQETQYF. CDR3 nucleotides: TGTGCCAGCAGTTACTCGGGCCCCCGGCAGGAGACCCAGTACTTC.

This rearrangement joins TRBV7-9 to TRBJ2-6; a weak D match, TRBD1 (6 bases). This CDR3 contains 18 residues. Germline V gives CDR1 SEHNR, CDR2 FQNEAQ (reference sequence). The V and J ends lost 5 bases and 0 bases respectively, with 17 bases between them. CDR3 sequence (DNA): TGTGCCAGCAGCCCTACCGGGGACACCAGCTCTGGGGCCAACGTCCTGACTTTC. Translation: CASSPTGDTSSGANVLTF. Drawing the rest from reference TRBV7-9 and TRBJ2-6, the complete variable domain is DTGVSQNPRHKITKRGQNVTFRCDPISEHNRLYWYRQTLGQGPEFLTYFQNEAQLEKSRLLSDRFSAERPKGSFSTLEIQRTEQGDSAMYLCASSPTGDTSSGANVLTFGAGSRLTVL.

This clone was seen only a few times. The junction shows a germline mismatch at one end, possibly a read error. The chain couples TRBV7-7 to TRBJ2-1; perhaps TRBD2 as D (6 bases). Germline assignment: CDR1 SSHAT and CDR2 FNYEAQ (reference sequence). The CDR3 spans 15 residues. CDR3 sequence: CASSSGRGSSGEQFF. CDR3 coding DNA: TGTGCTAGCAGCTCGGGACGGGGGAGCTCGGGTGAGCAGTTCTTC. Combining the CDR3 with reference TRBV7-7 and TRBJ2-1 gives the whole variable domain GAGVSQSPRYKVTKRGQDVTLRCDPISSHATLYWYQQALGQGPEFLTYFNYEAQPDKSGLPSDRFSAERPEGSISTLTIQRTEQRDSAMYRCASSSGRGSSGEQFFGPGTRLTVL.

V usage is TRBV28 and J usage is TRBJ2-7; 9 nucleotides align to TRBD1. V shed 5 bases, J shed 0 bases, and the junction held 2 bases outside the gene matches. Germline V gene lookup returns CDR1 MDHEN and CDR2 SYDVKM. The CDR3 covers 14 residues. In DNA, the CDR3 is TGTGCCAGCAGTGACAGGGGGGCCTCCTACGAGCAGTACTTC. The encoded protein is CASSDRGASYEQYF.

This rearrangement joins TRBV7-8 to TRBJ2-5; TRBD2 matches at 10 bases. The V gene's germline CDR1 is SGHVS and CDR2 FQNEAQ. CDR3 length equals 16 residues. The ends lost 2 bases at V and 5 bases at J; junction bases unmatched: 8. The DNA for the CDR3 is TGTGCCAGCAGCTTACTACCTAGCGGGGGCGGGGAGACCCAGTACTTC. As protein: CASSLLPSGGGETQYF.

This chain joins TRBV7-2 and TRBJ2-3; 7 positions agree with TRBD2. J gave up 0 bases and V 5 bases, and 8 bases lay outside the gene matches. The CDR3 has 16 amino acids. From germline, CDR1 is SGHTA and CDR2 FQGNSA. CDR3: CASSVSLAASTDTQYF. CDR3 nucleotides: TGTGCCAGCAGCGTTAGTCTAGCGGCTAGCACAGATACGCAGTATTTT.

CDR3 sequence reads: CASSLAIGSPDTYTGELFF. CDR3 in DNA: TGTGCCAGCAGCTTAGCGATTGGCTCGCCTGATACCTACACCGGGGAGCTGTTTTTT. The rearrangement uses TRBV7-6 and TRBJ2-2; D gene unclear. Germline V lookup: CDR1 SGHVS, CDR2 FNYEAQ. V was clipped by 0 bases and J by 3 bases, with 20 bases between them. The CDR3 has 19 amino acids.

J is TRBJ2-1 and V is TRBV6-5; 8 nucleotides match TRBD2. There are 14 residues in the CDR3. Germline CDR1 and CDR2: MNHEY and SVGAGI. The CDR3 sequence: CATSLAGGHNEQFF. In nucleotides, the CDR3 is TGTGCAACATCCCTGGCGGGGGGCCACAATGAGCAGTTCTTC.

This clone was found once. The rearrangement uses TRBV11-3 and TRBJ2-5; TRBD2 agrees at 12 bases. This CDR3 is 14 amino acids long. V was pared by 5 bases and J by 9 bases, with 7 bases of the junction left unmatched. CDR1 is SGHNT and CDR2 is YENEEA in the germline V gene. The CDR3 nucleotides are TGTGCCAGCAGCACTAGCGGGGGGACCCCCCCCCAGTACTTC. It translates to CASSTSGGTPPQYF.

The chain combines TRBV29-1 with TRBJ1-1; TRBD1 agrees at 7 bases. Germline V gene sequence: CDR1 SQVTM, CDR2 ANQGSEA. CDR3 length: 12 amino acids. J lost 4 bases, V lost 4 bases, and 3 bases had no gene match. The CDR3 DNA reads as TGCAGCGTTGTAGGGGGCGGCACTGAAGCTTTCTTT. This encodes CSVVGGGTEAFF.

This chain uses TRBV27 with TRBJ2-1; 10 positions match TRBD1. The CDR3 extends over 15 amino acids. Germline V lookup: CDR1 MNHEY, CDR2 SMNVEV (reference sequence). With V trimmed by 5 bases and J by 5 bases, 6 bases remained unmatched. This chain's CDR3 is CASSLTGTGDNEQFF. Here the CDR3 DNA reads TGTGCCAGCAGTCTAACCGGGACAGGGGACAATGAGCAGTTCTTC.

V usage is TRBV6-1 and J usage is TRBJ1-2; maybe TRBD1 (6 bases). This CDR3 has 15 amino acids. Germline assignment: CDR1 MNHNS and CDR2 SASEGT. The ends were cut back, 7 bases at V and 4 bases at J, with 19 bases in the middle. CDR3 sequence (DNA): TGTGCCAGCACCAGACTGACAGGAGGAGGCTATGGCTACACCTTC. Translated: CASTRLTGGGYGYTF.